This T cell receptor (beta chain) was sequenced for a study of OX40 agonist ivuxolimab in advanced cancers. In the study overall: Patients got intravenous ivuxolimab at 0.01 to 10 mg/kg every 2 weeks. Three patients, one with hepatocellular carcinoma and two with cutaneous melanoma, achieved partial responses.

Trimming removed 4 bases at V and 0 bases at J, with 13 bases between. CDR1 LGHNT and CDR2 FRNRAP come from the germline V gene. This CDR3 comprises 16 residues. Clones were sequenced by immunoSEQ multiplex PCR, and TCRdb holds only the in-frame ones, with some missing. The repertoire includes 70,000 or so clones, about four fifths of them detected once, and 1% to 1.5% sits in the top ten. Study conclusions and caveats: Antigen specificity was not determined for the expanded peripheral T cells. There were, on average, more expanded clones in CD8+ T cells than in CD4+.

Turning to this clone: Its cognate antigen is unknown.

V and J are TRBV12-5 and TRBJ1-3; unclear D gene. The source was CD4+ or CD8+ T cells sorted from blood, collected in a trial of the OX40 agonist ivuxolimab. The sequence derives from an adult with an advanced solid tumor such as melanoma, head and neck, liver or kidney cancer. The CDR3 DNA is TGTGCTAGTGGTTCTGACGGACCTTACTCTGGAAACACCATATATTTT. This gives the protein CASGSDGPYSGNTIYF.